The present TCR beta chain was sequenced within a study of cytomegalovirus exposure and HLA in healthy donors. From germline, CDR1 is SGHRS and CDR2 YFSETQ. The CDR3 has 15 amino acids. V was clipped by 4 bases and J by 3 bases; unmatched bases: 6. Vbeta (60) and Jbeta (13) primers were used in the PCR. TCRdb's table, derived via immunoSEQ multiplex PCR, lists solely in-frame clones and lacks some. In the table there are some 190,000 clones, over 65% of which are singletons. Study-level points and caveats: According to an earlier analysis, most TCR beta V segments yielded productive rearrangements about 90% or about 30% of the time. A cluster of highly shared sequence variants was likely a sequencing artifact. CMV serostatus was the only recorded immune exposure for donors.

Worth noting for this clone: Its target is unknown.

The sequence was obtained from a man aged 18 to 29 in good health and CMV-seronegative. This chain links TRBV5-1 with TRBJ2-5; 10 nucleotides agree with TRBD2. Material for sequencing was PBMCs. The CDR3 DNA sequence: TGCGCCAGCAGCAACCTAGCGGGGGACAAAGAGACCCAGTACTTC. Translation gives CASSNLAGDKETQYF.